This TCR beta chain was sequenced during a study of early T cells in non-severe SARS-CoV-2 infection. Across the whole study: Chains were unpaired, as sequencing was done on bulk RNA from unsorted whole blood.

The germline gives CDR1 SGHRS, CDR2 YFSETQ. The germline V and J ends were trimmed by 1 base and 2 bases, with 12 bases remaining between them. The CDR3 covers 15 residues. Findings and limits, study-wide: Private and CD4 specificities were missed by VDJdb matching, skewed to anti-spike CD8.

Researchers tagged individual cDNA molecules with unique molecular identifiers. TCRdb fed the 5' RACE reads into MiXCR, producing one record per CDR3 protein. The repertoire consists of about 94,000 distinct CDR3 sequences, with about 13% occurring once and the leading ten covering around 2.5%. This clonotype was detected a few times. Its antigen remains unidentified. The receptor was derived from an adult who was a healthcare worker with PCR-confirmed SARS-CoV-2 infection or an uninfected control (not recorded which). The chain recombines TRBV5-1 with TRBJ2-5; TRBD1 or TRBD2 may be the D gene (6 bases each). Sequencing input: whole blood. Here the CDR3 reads CASSLWSGAQETQYF. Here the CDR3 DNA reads TGCGCCAGCAGCTTGTGGTCGGGGGCTCAAGAGACCCAGTACTTC.